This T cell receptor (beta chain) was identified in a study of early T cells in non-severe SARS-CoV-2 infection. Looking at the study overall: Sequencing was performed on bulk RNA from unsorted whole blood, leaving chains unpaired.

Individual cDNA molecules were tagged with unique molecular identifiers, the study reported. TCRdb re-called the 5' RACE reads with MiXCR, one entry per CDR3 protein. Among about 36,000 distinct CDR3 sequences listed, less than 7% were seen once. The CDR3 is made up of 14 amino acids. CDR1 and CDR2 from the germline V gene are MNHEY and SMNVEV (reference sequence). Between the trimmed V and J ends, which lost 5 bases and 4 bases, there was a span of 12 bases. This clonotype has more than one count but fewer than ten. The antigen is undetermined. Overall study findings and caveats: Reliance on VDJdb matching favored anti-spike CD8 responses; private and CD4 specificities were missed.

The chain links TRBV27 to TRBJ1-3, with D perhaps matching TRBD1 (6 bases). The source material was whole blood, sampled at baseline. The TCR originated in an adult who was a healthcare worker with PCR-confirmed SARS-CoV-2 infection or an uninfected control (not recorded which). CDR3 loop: CASSARGVGNTIYF. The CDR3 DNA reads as TGTGCCAGCAGTGCCAGGGGAGTCGGAAACACCATATATTTT.